A single sample gave rise to the 30 T cell receptor beta chains below, sequenced in a study of regulatory T cells in long-lasting Graves disease. Time point reported: newly diagnosed GD, antithyroid drugs for less than 3 months. From PBMCs, RNA was extracted and then used to make the TCR library. For TCR beta, libraries came from iRepertoire HTBI primers and Arm-PCR of CDR3 regions. TCRdb re-called the multiplex PCR reads with MiXCR, one entry per CDR3 protein. The data hold roughly 520,000 distinct CDR3 sequences, with approximately 12% observed a single time. These same records also appear under a second study, on T cells in Graves' hyperthyroidism and ophthalmopathy.

This material consisted of peripheral blood mononuclear cells (PBMCs), taken at new diagnosis, from a patient treated with antithyroid drugs. The receptors originated from a woman younger than 45 with Graves disease.

This clonotype was seen more than once but under ten times. The chain recombines TRBV7-2 with TRBJ2-2; D perhaps matches TRBD1 (5 bases). CDR1 is SGHTA, CDR2 FQGNSA, per germline. CDR3 length: 13 amino acids. V was trimmed by 5 bases and J by 7 bases, leaving 11 bases between them. CDR3 region: CASSPHRGGELFF. For the CDR3, the DNA is TGTGCCAGCAGCCCCCATAGGGGCGGGGAGCTGTTTTTT.

The chain employs TRBV27 and TRBJ1-5; possibly TRBD1 for D (6 bases). The CDR3 loop spans 14 amino acids. Germline loops: CDR1 MNHEY, CDR2 SMNVEV (reference sequence). The ends were cut back, 8 bases at V and 4 bases at J, with 15 bases in the middle. CDR3 in amino acids: CASAPDRHNQPQHF. CDR3 nucleotide sequence: TGTGCCAGCGCACCGGACAGACATAATCAGCCCCAGCATTTT.

The V and J genes are TRBV10-2 and TRBJ2-1; the match to TRBD1 covers 8 bases. The CDR3 is made up of 12 amino acids. Germline V gene sequence: CDR1 WSHSY, CDR2 SAAADI. This CDR3 reads CAATGGSDEQFF. The CDR3 DNA reads TGCGCAGCTACAGGGGGGAGCGATGAGCAGTTCTTC.

This clonotype was seen more than once but under ten times. This sequence joins TRBV5-6 and TRBJ2-2; weak D call: TRBD2 (6 bases). The length of the CDR3 is 15 residues. The V and J ends lost 0 bases and 4 bases respectively, with 10 bases between them. Per germline, CDR1 SGHDT and CDR2 YYEEEE. The CDR3, as DNA: TGTGCCAGCAGCTTGGGGGGGGTAACCACCGGGGAGCTGTTTTTT. Encoded protein: CASSLGGVTTGELFF.

This clonotype has ten or more counts. The V call is TRBV11-2, the J call TRBJ2-2; 10 bases fit TRBD2. Trimming took 3 bases from V and 1 from J; bases not matched to a gene: 2. The germline CDR1 and CDR2 sequences are SGHAT and FQNNGV. The CDR3 totals 16 residues. The CDR3 DNA is TGTGCCAGCAGCTTGGGACTAGCGCAGAACACCGGGGAGCTGTTTTTT. Protein: CASSLGLAQNTGELFF.

The table lists this clonotype with a count of one. The J gene is TRBJ2-1, the V gene TRBV19; D might be TRBD2 (5 bases). CDR3 length: 14 residues. Germline assignment: CDR1 LNHDA and CDR2 SQIVND (reference sequence). V lost 6 bases and J 3 bases, leaving 12 bases between the germline ends. The CDR3 nucleotides read TGTGCCAGTAGCCTGACTATCATCTACAATGAGCAGTTCTTC. This codes for CASSLTIIYNEQFF.

This chain links TRBV7-8 with TRBJ2-7; 12 bases agree with TRBD2. Germline V gene lookup returns CDR1 SGHVS and CDR2 FQNEAQ. The CDR3 extends over 15 amino acids. V dropped 6 bases and J dropped 6; count of bases not matched to a gene: 9. The CDR3 DNA reads TGTGCCAGCAGTTCTAGCGGGAGGGCCTCTCGCGAGCAGTACTTC. This encodes CASSSSGRASREQYF.

This clonotype was detected ten times or more. J is TRBJ1-1 and V is TRBV6-5; D unresolved. The length of the CDR3 is 16 residues. Germline-derived CDR1 and CDR2 are MNHEY and SVGAGI. The V gene lost 2 bases and the J gene lost 4 bases, with 17 bases spanning the gap. The CDR3 DNA sequence: TGTGCCAGCAGTTACAAGGCGATAAATTCAGTCACTGAAGCTTTCTTT. Protein sequence: CASSYKAINSVTEAFF.

This clonotype turned up a few times. CDR3 loop: CASSLVFTGGYEQYF. The CDR3 bases are TGTGCCAGCAGCTTAGTTTTCACAGGGGGTTACGAGCAGTACTTC. J is TRBJ2-7 and V is TRBV7-2, with TRBD1 matching over 8 bases. The CDR3 runs 15 residues. CDR1 is SGHTA and CDR2 is FQGNSA in the germline V gene. Losses at the gene ends were 1 base for V and 4 bases for J; bases not matched to a gene: 6.

This clonotype was counted a few times. The chain carries TRBV30 and TRBJ2-7; D not certain. This CDR3 has 13 residues. Germline loops: CDR1 GTSNPN, CDR2 SVGIG (reference sequence). V dropped 0 bases and J dropped 2 bases, with 8 bases sitting between them. Here the CDR3 DNA reads TGTGCCTGGAGTGTTAAATCAACCTACGAGCAGTACTTC. This translates into CAWSVKSTYEQYF.

In this sample, this clonotype turned up many times. V is TRBV6-2 or TRBV6-3 and J is TRBJ1-3; D may be TRBD1 (5 bases). Trimming took off 4 bases at V and 0 bases at J, with 13 bases between the two ends. From germline, CDR1 is MNHEY and CDR2 SVGEGT. This CDR3 spans 16 amino acids. The CDR3 reads CASSFNRPNSGNTIYF. CDR3 nucleotide sequence: TGTGCCAGCAGTTTTAACAGGCCTAACTCTGGAAACACCATATATTTT.

This clonotype was counted between two and nine times. This rearrangement joins TRBV5-4 to TRBJ2-3, with TRBD2 matching over 10 bases. The CDR3 runs 16 residues. V was clipped by 4 bases and J by 5 bases; unmatched bases: 10. Germline-derived CDR1 and CDR2 are SGHNT and YYREEE (reference sequence). In DNA form, the CDR3 reads TGTGCCAGCAGCGGACGAGCGGGAGGGCCGATAGATACGCAGTATTTT. Amino acid sequence: CASSGRAGGPIDTQYF.

The table lists this clonotype with many counts. This chain uses TRBV20-1 with TRBJ2-7; the D is unclear. CDR1 and CDR2 (germline): DFQATT, SNEGSKA (reference sequence). Trimming pared 3 bases from V and 8 bases from J, leaving 17 bases between. This CDR3 contains 13 residues. This chain's CDR3 is CSARTGPYFKQYF. The CDR3 nucleotides read TGCAGTGCTAGGACGGGCCCATACTTCAAGCAGTACTTC.

This clonotype was recorded at least ten times. The gene calls are TRBV6-1 and TRBJ1-2, with D possibly TRBD1 on 6 matching bases. Per germline, CDR1 MNHNS and CDR2 SASEGT. CDR3 length equals 18 residues. V was pared by 6 bases and J by 8 bases, with 31 bases between. The CDR3 DNA reads as TGTGCCAGCAGCCCGGATCGAAGAGGGGGGACTTCCTCCAAGGGCTACACCTTC. Amino acids: CASSPDRRGGTSSKGYTF.

The rearrangement joins TRBV11-1 to TRBJ2-5, with TRBD1 as a possible D gene (6 bases). This CDR3 has 13 residues. V was shortened by 4 bases and J by 6 bases, with 12 bases between the two germline ends. CDR1 is SGHAT and CDR2 is FQDESV in the germline V gene (reference sequence). The chain's CDR3 is CASSWDKGKTQYF. CDR3 nucleotide sequence: TGTGCCAGCAGCTGGGACAAGGGAAAGACCCAGTACTTC.

This clonotype was seen at least ten times. The chain recombines TRBV7-8 with TRBJ2-1; TRBD2 agrees at 9 bases. With 5 bases clipped from V and 8 bases from J, the junction kept 10 bases outside the gene matches. This CDR3 has 15 residues. Germline values: CDR1 SGHVS, CDR2 FQNEAQ. The CDR3 spells CASSVSPGTSYEQFF. The DNA for the CDR3 is TGTGCCAGCAGCGTCTCCCCGGGGACTAGCTATGAGCAGTTCTTC.

The chain employs TRBV4-2 and TRBJ2-3, with 9 bases matching TRBD2. Trimming cost V 1 base and J 1 base; bases outside gene matches: 0. This CDR3 is built from 15 residues. Germline CDR1 reads LGHNA; CDR2 reads YNFKEQ. The CDR3 DNA is TGTGCCAGCAGCCAAGGCGGGAGGGGCACAGATACGCAGTATTTT. Encoded protein: CASSQGGRGTDTQYF.

This clonotype was seen ten or more times. This chain connects TRBV6-1 to TRBJ2-6; possibly TRBD2 for D (7 bases). Germline V gene data show CDR1 as MNHNS and CDR2 as SASEGT. Trimming took 10 bases from V and 0 from J, leaving 19 bases between them. This CDR3 spans 17 amino acids. For the CDR3, the DNA is TGTGCCACCCAGCGGGACATGTCCCTCTCTGGGGCCAACGTCCTGACTTTC. It yields the protein CATQRDMSLSGANVLTF.

This clonotype has a count of ten or more. The rearrangement uses TRBV10-2 and TRBJ2-1, with 8 bases fitting TRBD2. After removal of 6 bases from V and 6 bases from J, the junction contained 16 bases not matched to a gene. Germline V gene lookup returns CDR1 WSHSY and CDR2 SAAADI. This CDR3 spans 17 amino acids. The DNA of the CDR3 is TGCGCCAGCAGAACCACTAGCGGAGCGGCCTCCAGCAATGAGCAGTTCTTC. Its protein is CASRTTSGAASSNEQFF.

This clonotype has ten or more counts. The chain has TRBV10-3 and TRBJ2-5; 10 bases line up with TRBD2. V lost 5 bases and J lost 1; bases outside the gene matches: 13. The germline V gene has CDR1 ENHRY and CDR2 SYGVKD. This CDR3 is 18 amino acids long. The CDR3 loop is CAISPGLAIKAGQETQYF. The CDR3 DNA sequence: TGTGCCATCAGTCCGGGACTAGCGATAAAGGCCGGCCAAGAGACCCAGTACTTC.

The table lists this clonotype with a few counts. One base away lies a much larger clone, so this may be a sequencing read error. This sequence joins TRBV12-3 or TRBV12-4 and TRBJ2-5, with 9 bases lining up with TRBD2. Trimming took 3 bases from V and 1 from J; bases not matched to a gene: 6. The length of the CDR3 is 16 residues. CDR3 protein: CASSFKAGGGQETQYF. For the CDR3, the DNA is TGTGCCAGCAGTTTCAAGGCGGGAGGGGGCCAAGAGACCCAGTACTTC.

This clonotype was seen many times. The chain has TRBV4-1 and TRBJ1-2, with 9 positions matching TRBD1. The CDR3 runs 15 residues. Germline lookup yields CDR1 MGHRA and CDR2 YSYEKL. Germline trimming cut 4 bases from V and 4 bases from J; bases unmatched to any gene: 7. The CDR3 protein is CASSPQGASRYGYTF. The CDR3 DNA follows: TGCGCCAGCAGCCCACAGGGGGCGAGTCGCTATGGCTACACCTTC.

This clonotype showed up many times. The CDR3, as DNA: TGTGCCAGCAGTGAGACAGACTACAATGAGCAGTTCTTC. Translating it yields CASSETDYNEQFF. The genes are TRBV2 and TRBJ2-1, with TRBD1 as a possible D gene (5 bases). V was pared by 3 bases and J by 3 bases, with 6 bases between. CDR3 length: 13 amino acids. Per germline, CDR1 SNHLY and CDR2 FYNNEI.

In this sample, this clonotype turned up many times. The gene calls are TRBV28 and TRBJ1-1; TRBD1 is a possible D gene (6 bases). CDR1 MDHEN and CDR2 SYDVKM come from the germline V gene. Trimming cost V 8 bases and J 1 base, with 17 bases left between them. The CDR3 spans 15 residues. The CDR3 DNA reads as TGTGCCAGCTATGGGACACAACCTTGGAACACTGAAGCTTTCTTT. Protein product: CASYGTQPWNTEAFF.

This clonotype has more than one count but fewer than ten. This rearrangement joins TRBV4-1 to TRBJ1-2, with 10 bases identical to TRBD1. Germline loops: CDR1 MGHRA, CDR2 YSYEKL. The V and J ends lost 7 bases and 4 bases, in that order; junction bases with no gene match: 3. The CDR3 has 13 amino acids. CDR3 loop: CASKDRGAYGYTF. CDR3 DNA: TGCGCCAGCAAGGACAGGGGGGCCTATGGCTACACCTTC.

The V gene is TRBV6-2 or TRBV6-3, the J gene TRBJ2-1; the D gene is possibly TRBD1 (6 bases). CDR3 length equals 15 residues. Germline lookup yields CDR1 MNHEY and CDR2 SVGEGT. V was pared by 6 bases and J by 1 base, with 13 bases between. This chain's CDR3 is CASSRQAVSYNEQFF. The CDR3 DNA follows: TGTGCCAGCAGCCGACAGGCCGTGTCCTACAATGAGCAGTTCTTC.

This clonotype has a count of ten or more. The chain uses TRBV28 and TRBJ1-1, with D hard to call. CDR1 is MDHEN and CDR2 is SYDVKM in the germline V gene. The CDR3 contains 13 residues. Trimming cost V 10 bases and J 2 bases, with 14 bases left between them. The CDR3 DNA reads as TGTGCCACCTCTCAGGCCGTTAACACTGAAGCTTTCTTT. This gives the protein CATSQAVNTEAFF.

In this sample, this clonotype turned up a few times. The chain joins TRBV28 to TRBJ2-1, with TRBD2 matching over 12 bases. V shed 6 bases, J shed 2 bases, and the junction held 14 bases outside the gene matches. The CDR3 runs 19 residues. Germline V CDR1 and CDR2: MDHEN, SYDVKM. The CDR3 DNA sequence: TGTGCCAGCAGCTCGCTTCGGCTAGCGGGAGGGTCGACCTACAATGAGCAGTTCTTC. Amino acids: CASSSLRLAGGSTYNEQFF. Full variable domain (missing parts from reference TRBV28 and TRBJ2-1): DVKVTQSSRYLVKRTGEKVFLECVQDMDHENMFWYRQDPGLGLRLIYFSYDVKMKEKGDIPEGYSVSREKKERFSLILESASTNQTSMYLCASSSLRLAGGSTYNEQFFGPGTRLTVL.

Comments on this clonotype: This clone may be a read error of a much larger clone one base away. The gene calls are TRBV27 and TRBJ2-2; D is perhaps TRBD1 (6 bases). The V gene's germline CDR1 is MNHEY and CDR2 SMNVEV (reference sequence). The CDR3 is made up of 15 amino acids. The V gene lost 5 bases and the J gene lost 4 bases, with 14 bases spanning the gap. CDR3 DNA: TGTGCCAGCAGTGATTTTGGGACACCCACCGGGGAGCTGTTTTTT. Amino acids: CASSDFGTPTGELFF.

This clonotype occurred many times. The genes are TRBV6-1 and TRBJ1-5; no definite D call. V shed 0 bases and J shed 0 bases, with 12 bases lying between them. This CDR3 has 17 amino acids. CDR1 is MNHNS, CDR2 SASEGT, per germline. In nucleotides, the CDR3 is TGTGCCAGCAGTGAAGCGTTGGCGGTTAATAGCAATCAGCCCCAGCATTTT. Encoded protein: CASSEALAVNSNQPQHF.